A single sample gave rise to the 12 T cell receptor beta chains below, sequenced in a study of blood T cell repertoires in COVID-19. The protocol was immunoSEQ multiplex PCR, while the TCRdb copy is restricted to in-frame clones and leaves out a portion. This table holds some 250,000 clones, roughly four fifths found once. Sequencing used peripheral blood. Receptors originate from a woman under 30 with acute or convalescent COVID-19.

The J gene is TRBJ1-5, the V gene TRBV24-1, with D possibly being TRBD1 (5 bases). The CDR3 loop spans 14 amino acids. V lost 5 bases and J 0 bases, leaving 7 bases between the germline ends. Germline CDR1 and CDR2: KGHDR and SFDVKD. CDR3 sequence: CATSGRGSNQPQHF. In nucleotides, the CDR3 is TGTGCCACCAGTGGAAGGGGTAGCAATCAGCCCCAGCATTTT.

The chain is built from TRBV4-1 and TRBJ1-4; 10 bases map to TRBD1. The germline CDR1 and CDR2 sequences are MGHRA and YSYEKL. The CDR3 has 16 amino acids. With 1 base clipped from V and 4 bases from J, the junction kept 3 bases outside the gene matches. In nucleotides, the CDR3 is TGCGCCAGCAGCCAAGGACAGGGGGCAGGTAATGAAAAACTGTTTTTT. Translated, it gives CASSQGQGAGNEKLFF.

A few counts support this clone. The chain recombines TRBV6-4 with TRBJ1-2; no clear D gene. Trimming removed 3 bases from V and 8 bases from J, with 22 bases in between. Germline V gene data show CDR1 as MRHNA and CDR2 as SNTAGT. CDR3 length equals 16 residues. CDR3 in amino acids: CASSENAGMGFRGYTF. CDR3 sequence (DNA): TGTGCCAGCAGTGAGAATGCGGGAATGGGATTTCGGGGCTACACCTTC.

The genes are TRBV28 and TRBJ2-1, with D possibly being TRBD1 (5 bases). Germline V gene lookup returns CDR1 MDHEN and CDR2 SYDVKM. There are 18 residues in the CDR3. Trimming shortened V by 5 bases and J by 7 bases, and 27 bases separated the two germline ends. The CDR3 is CASSGRVSRRTPQNEQFF. The DNA for the CDR3 is TGTGCCAGCAGTGGTAGGGTGAGTCGGCGGACACCGCAAAATGAGCAGTTCTTC. Using reference TRBV28 and TRBJ2-1 for the parts outside the CDR3, the full variable domain is DVKVTQSSRYLVKRTGEKVFLECVQDMDHENMFWYRQDPGLGLRLIYFSYDVKMKEKGDIPEGYSVSREKKERFSLILESASTNQTSMYLCASSGRVSRRTPQNEQFFGPGTRLTVL.

V and J are TRBV2 and TRBJ2-7; 10 bases align to TRBD2. V was pared by 7 bases and J by 13 bases, with 16 bases of the junction left unmatched. This CDR3 region has 14 residues. Germline V gene lookup returns CDR1 SNHLY and CDR2 FYNNEI. DNA of the CDR3: TGTGCCAGCAAGCCAGGGCTAGCGGGGGCCGAGGGTTACTTC. It codes for CASKPGLAGAEGYF.

The V call is TRBV6-5, the J call TRBJ2-7, with 7 bases aligning to TRBD1. CDR3 length: 13 residues. With 5 bases clipped from V and 3 bases from J, the junction kept 4 bases outside the gene matches. The germline gives CDR1 MNHEY, CDR2 SVGAGI. CDR3 amino acids: CASSPGQVYEQYF. Here the CDR3 DNA reads TGTGCCAGCAGTCCCGGACAGGTCTACGAGCAGTACTTC.

V gene TRBV28 combines with J gene TRBJ1-6; 8 positions agree with TRBD1. Germline assignment: CDR1 MDHEN and CDR2 SYDVKM. The ends lost 5 bases at V and 9 bases at J; junction bases unmatched: 15. This CDR3 is built from 17 residues. The CDR3 sequence: CASSRGAGGLLGSPLHF. DNA for the CDR3: TGTGCCAGCAGTCGGGGGGCAGGGGGCCTCTTAGGTTCACCCCTCCACTTT.

The chain uses TRBV9 and TRBJ2-1; D gene uncertain. Germline V lookup: CDR1 SGDLS, CDR2 YYNGEE. Trimming shortened V by 0 bases and J by 8 bases, and 6 bases separated the two germline ends. CDR3 size: 12 residues. CDR3: CASSVAGDEQFF. In nucleotides, the CDR3 is TGTGCCAGCAGCGTAGCGGGTGATGAGCAGTTCTTC.

This chain uses TRBV2 with TRBJ2-1; 11 bases are shared with TRBD2. CDR3 length equals 15 residues. Germline assignment: CDR1 SNHLY and CDR2 FYNNEI. Unmatched junction bases numbered 4, after V lost 6 bases and J lost 3 bases. This CDR3 is CASRAGTSGYNEQFF. The CDR3 region has the DNA TGTGCCAGCAGGGCCGGGACTAGCGGCTACAATGAGCAGTTCTTC. Full variable domain (missing parts from reference TRBV2 and TRBJ2-1): EPEVTQTPSHQVTQMGQEVILRCVPISNHLYFYWYRQILGQKVEFLVSFYNNEISEKSEIFDDQFSVERPDGSNFTLKIRSTKLEDSAMYFCASRAGTSGYNEQFFGPGTRLTVL.

V gene TRBV4-3 combines with J gene TRBJ1-2, with a weak D call TRBD1 (5 bases). This CDR3 has 15 amino acids. V was trimmed by 4 bases and J by 4 bases, leaving 16 bases between them. In germline, CDR1 is LGHNA, CDR2 YSLEER. The CDR3 bases are TGCGCCAGCAGCCGACAGCCGAGTACCTTCTATGGCTACACCTTC. It yields the protein CASSRQPSTFYGYTF.

The sample holds one count of this clone. The J gene is TRBJ2-7, the V gene TRBV18; 15 bases fit TRBD2. Germline V CDR1 and CDR2: KGHSH, LQKENI. This CDR3 region has 16 residues. The V segment lost 2 bases and the J segment 9 bases; nucleotides outside the gene matches: 8. DNA for the CDR3: TGTGCCAGCTCACCAAGGACTAGCGGGGGGGGCCTAGCGCAGTACTTC. Translated, it gives CASSPRTSGGGLAQYF.

This chain joins TRBV6-2 or TRBV6-3 and TRBJ2-1; 8 bases map to TRBD2. The CDR3 runs to 16 residues. After removal of 2 bases from V and 13 bases from J, the junction contained 16 bases not matched to a gene. Germline V gene data show CDR1 as MNHEY and CDR2 as SVGEGT. As DNA, the CDR3 is TGTGCCAGCAGTTACCCTAGCTTCGCGGGGGGAAGTGGACAGTTCTTC. It encodes CASSYPSFAGGSGQFF.